This TCR beta chain appears in the sequencing data of a study of T-cell reconstitution after alpha-beta-depleted transplantation in children (TCRdb year 2016). At the level of the whole study: Using TCR repertoire profiling, the study followed T-cell immune reconstitution in a quantitative way in children after TCRalphabeta/CD19-depleted allogeneic hematopoietic cell transplantation.

What the authors observed across the whole study: Hyperexpanded clone frequencies declined over subsequent months; after one year, T-cell counts and TCRbeta diversity were mostly attributed to newly produced T cells. In some patients, the high TCRbeta diversity seen at day 60 was put down to recipient T cells and intrathymic progenitors that had survived conditioning. The apparently early recovery of alphabetaT-cell counts about two months after transplant reportedly depended on only several hundred rapidly expanded clones that came from non-depleted graft cells.

Based on the germline V gene, the CDR1 and CDR2 sequences are MGHDK and SYGVNS. The V end loses 8 bases and the J end loses 4 bases, and a stretch of 11 bases separates them. The CDR3 runs 13 residues from the cysteine to the phenylalanine. Only the CDR3 portion is preserved as DNA: 39 bases, with reading frame beginning at the first base. The treatment or condition label for this specimen denotes: allogeneic hematopoietic cell transplantation with graft depleted of TCRalphabeta T cells and CD19 B cells. The transplant recipients were children given TCRalphabeta/CD19-depleted allogeneic hematopoietic cell grafts. Libraries came from PCR. Sequenced on an Illumina HiSeq 2500. Molecular barcoding was employed in the preparation of TCR libraries, with unique molecular identifiers being used to normalize TCRbeta repertoire quantification. TCRdb reprocessing: public reads trimmed at Q25 with fastp, clones called with MiXCR, in-frame beta chains kept. Identical CDR3 proteins give one entry, which carries the most common genes and DNA. Recorded for this sample are approximately 1,000,000 distinct CDR3 sequences; about 26% of them occurred a single time. The top ten clones comprise under 30% of the sample.

There are a few counts of this clonotype. The clone's antigen remains unknown. No much larger clone is present one base from it, and per-base qualities are unavailable. The chain joins TRBV25-1 to TRBJ2-2; the D segment might be TRBD1 or TRBD2, since each matches 5 bases. The sequencing here drew on PBMCs, mostly from graft donor cells, taken 360 days after TCRalphabeta/CD19-depleted stem cell transplant. The clonotype originates from a boy in the first two years of life who had a stem cell transplant for SCID, so the T cells may come from the graft donor. The base sequence is TGTGCCAGCGTCCGAGGGACCACCGGGGAGCTGTTTTTT. Its amino acids are CASVRGTTGELFF.